Listed here are 24 T cell receptor beta chains from one sample, sequenced in a study of beta chain features in type 1 diabetes. Of the isolated RNA, all was reverse transcribed, and so the sequenced material was expressed TCRB transcripts. Only in-frame clones appear in the TCRdb table, and some are missing; sequencing was by immunoSEQ multiplex PCR. The data show fewer than 400,000 clones, roughly 8% seen once. The sample was central memory CD4+ T cells from blood. The origin of the receptors is a woman younger than 35 in good health.

This clone was seen a few times. V usage is TRBV2 and J usage is TRBJ2-7, with 9 positions matching TRBD1. Germline V gives CDR1 SNHLY, CDR2 FYNNEI. The junction had 12 bases not matched to a gene; V was cut back by 8 bases and J by 4 bases. The length of the CDR3 is 15 residues. Written as DNA, the CDR3 is TGTGCCAGCGTTTCCTCCCCGGGACAGGGTTACGAGCAGTACTTC. It codes for CASVSSPGQGYEQYF.

This clone occurred a few times. This chain links TRBV7-9 with TRBJ1-1, with D tentatively TRBD1 (6 bases). The CDR3 loop spans 15 amino acids. Trimming removed 2 bases from V and 1 base from J, with 11 bases in between. Germline CDR1 is SEHNR and CDR2 is FQNEAQ (reference sequence). This chain's CDR3 is CASSLMSRGNTEAFF. DNA of the CDR3: TGTGCCAGCAGCTTAATGAGCAGGGGGAACACTGAAGCTTTCTTT.

This clone was counted only a few times. The rearrangement joins TRBV7-2 to TRBJ2-3; no clear D. Per the germline V gene, CDR1 is SGHTA and CDR2 is FQGNSA. The V end was cut by 5 bases, the J end by 1 base, with 10 bases between. CDR3 length equals 14 residues. CDR3 nucleotides: TGTGCCAGCAGCCTCTCCCCTGGCACAGATACGCAGTATTTT. The encoded protein is CASSLSPGTDTQYF.

This clone was detected many times. This specimen includes other DNA sequences encoding the same CDR3. CDR3: CASSVGQGGSGNTIYF. Here the CDR3 DNA reads TGTGCCAGCAGCGTAGGTCAGGGTGGTTCTGGAAACACCATATATTTT. The V gene is TRBV9, the J gene TRBJ1-3; a weak D match, TRBD1 (5 bases). The V gene lost 0 bases and the J gene lost 1 base, with 11 bases spanning the gap. Germline assignment: CDR1 SGDLS and CDR2 YYNGEE. The CDR3 has 16 amino acids.

This clone has more than one count but fewer than ten. This chain uses TRBV7-2 with TRBJ2-1; 14 nucleotides align to TRBD2. This CDR3 contains 15 residues. CDR1 is SGHTA and CDR2 is FQGNSA in the germline V gene. V shed 6 bases and J 9 bases; nucleotides not matched to a gene: 7. This CDR3 is CASRPPGTSGSEQFF. The CDR3 DNA sequence: TGTGCCAGCAGGCCTCCCGGGACTAGCGGGAGTGAGCAGTTCTTC.

This clone was counted at least ten times. This chain uses TRBV5-1 with TRBJ2-3; no reliable D call. CDR3 length equals 11 residues. CDR1 and CDR2 from the germline V gene are SGHRS and YFSETQ. V lost 4 bases, J lost 6 bases, and 6 bases lay in between. The CDR3 sequence is CASSDGDTQYF. DNA of the CDR3: TGCGCCAGCAGCGACGGCGATACGCAGTATTTT.

The V and J genes are TRBV9 and TRBJ2-5; possibly TRBD2 for D (5 bases). V lost 0 bases, J lost 5 bases, and 14 bases lay in between. From germline, CDR1 is SGDLS and CDR2 YYNGEE. The CDR3 loop spans 15 amino acids. The CDR3 spells CASSVDEGYSETQYF. The CDR3, as DNA: TGTGCCAGCAGCGTAGATGAGGGCTATTCGGAGACCCAGTACTTC.

This clone was picked up a small number of times. This sequence joins TRBV5-4 and TRBJ2-5, with 10 bases fitting TRBD2. The CDR3 contains 16 residues. The junction had 10 bases not matched to a gene; V was cut back by 4 bases and J by 4 bases. Germline-derived CDR1 and CDR2 are SGHNT and YYREEE (reference sequence). The CDR3 loop reads CASSEGIAGGIETQYF. As DNA, the CDR3 is TGTGCCAGCAGCGAGGGGATAGCGGGAGGCATAGAGACCCAGTACTTC.

CDR3 protein: CASSLGQDRLNTEAFF. For the CDR3, the DNA is TGTGCCAGCAGCTTAGGTCAGGACAGATTGAACACTGAAGCTTTCTTT. The rearrangement joins TRBV7-8 to TRBJ1-1; a possible D gene is TRBD1 (6 bases). The V gene lost 1 base and the J gene lost 0 bases, with 12 bases spanning the gap. Germline assignment: CDR1 SGHVS and CDR2 FQNEAQ. The CDR3 has 16 amino acids.

The chain has TRBV29-1 and TRBJ2-3; D not resolved. V was shortened by 1 base and J by 2 bases, with 7 bases between the two germline ends. CDR1 SQVTM and CDR2 ANQGSEA come from the germline V gene. CDR3 size: 13 residues. The CDR3 DNA is TGCAGCGTTGAAGGAAAATTCACAGATACGCAGTATTTT. The encoded protein is CSVEGKFTDTQYF.

This clone was counted between two and nine times. This chain uses TRBV7-2 with TRBJ2-7; D is perhaps TRBD1 (5 bases). Per germline, CDR1 SGHTA and CDR2 FQGNSA. CDR3 length: 15 residues. V shed 0 bases and J shed 2 bases, with 11 bases lying between them. The CDR3 DNA is TGTGCCAGCAGCTTAGCGCAATCAGGGCCCTACGAGCAGTACTTC. Protein: CASSLAQSGPYEQYF.

A remark on this clone: In the same sample, other DNA sequences code for this CDR3. This chain links TRBV6-5 with TRBJ2-7; no reliable D call. The germline V and J ends were trimmed by 2 bases and 3 bases, with 5 bases remaining between them. The CDR3 length is 12 residues. Germline V gene data show CDR1 as MNHEY and CDR2 as SVGAGI. CDR3 in amino acids: CASSYRNYEQYF. The CDR3 region has the DNA TGTGCCAGCAGTTACCGAAACTACGAGCAGTACTTC.

The chain carries TRBV6-5 and TRBJ1-5; D might be TRBD1 (5 bases). With 2 bases removed from V and 4 bases from J, the gap between germline ends came to 9 bases. The CDR3 totals 14 residues. Germline assignment: CDR1 MNHEY and CDR2 SVGAGI. CDR3 loop: CASSYDSFNQPQHF. CDR3 nucleotide sequence: TGTGCCAGCAGTTACGACAGCTTTAATCAGCCCCAGCATTTT.

The chain combines TRBV14 with TRBJ2-5, with a weak D call TRBD2 (5 bases). Germline assignment: CDR1 SGHDN and CDR2 FVKESK. Trimming stripped 4 bases from V and 5 bases from J, with 8 bases between. CDR3 size: 12 residues. The CDR3 loop is CASSRGLETQYF. The CDR3 nucleotides read TGTGCCAGCAGCCGAGGGTTGGAGACCCAGTACTTC.

This clone has just a few counts. The V gene is TRBV7-2, the J gene TRBJ2-7, with D hard to call. The CDR3 runs to 13 residues. With 3 bases removed from V and 2 bases from J, the gap between germline ends came to 8 bases. Germline CDR1 and CDR2: SGHTA and FQGNSA. The CDR3 loop is CASSFHETYEQYF. CDR3 in DNA: TGTGCCAGCAGCTTCCACGAAACCTACGAGCAGTACTTC. Full variable domain (missing parts from reference TRBV7-2 and TRBJ2-7): GAGVSQSPSNKVTEKGKDVELRCDPISGHTALYWYRQSLGQGLEFLIYFQGNSAPDKSGLPSDRFSAERTGGSVSTLTIQRTQQEDSAVYLCASSFHETYEQYFGPGTRLTVT.

Points on this clone: A read error is possible here, since a much larger clone lies one base away. The DNA of the CDR3 is TGTGCCAGCAGCTTACAGGGGAACTATGGCTACACCTTC. Protein: CASSLQGNYGYTF. The chain couples TRBV7-9 to TRBJ1-2, with D possibly TRBD1 on 6 matching bases. Germline V gene lookup returns CDR1 SEHNR and CDR2 FQNEAQ (reference sequence). The CDR3 is made up of 13 amino acids. V lost 2 bases and J lost 2, with 6 bases in between.

The chain joins TRBV11-2 to TRBJ2-2; D may be TRBD1 or TRBD2 (5 bases each). Trimming cost V 8 bases and J 6 bases, with 16 bases left between them. From germline, CDR1 is SGHAT and CDR2 FQNNGV. The CDR3 is made up of 14 amino acids. CDR3 nucleotide sequence: TGTGCCAGCGGGGGTAACACAAGGGCCGGGGAGCTGTTTTTT. This encodes CASGGNTRAGELFF.

The chain carries TRBV4-3 and TRBJ2-3; no clear D. CDR1 LGHNA and CDR2 YSLEER come from the germline V gene. V was trimmed by 4 bases and J by 0 bases, leaving 5 bases between them. The CDR3 sequence is 13 residues long. For the CDR3, the DNA is TGCGCCAGCAGCCCGGGCAGCACAGATACGCAGTATTTT. Protein sequence: CASSPGSTDTQYF.

This clone was seen more than once but under ten times. The rearrangement joins TRBV27 to TRBJ2-7, with D uncertain. Germline V gene data show CDR1 as MNHEY and CDR2 as SMNVEV (reference sequence). The CDR3 has 14 residues. The V end was cut by 0 bases, the J end by 2 bases, with 8 bases between. The CDR3 region is CASSLSRPPYEQYF. The CDR3 DNA follows: TGTGCCAGCAGTTTATCGCGGCCACCCTACGAGCAGTACTTC.

This clone was detected only a few times. A far larger clone is off by one base, so a read error is likely. The CDR3 sequence: CSVASGAEQYF. The CDR3 region has the DNA TGCAGCGTTGCGTCGGGGGCCGAGCAGTACTTC. The rearrangement joins TRBV29-1 to TRBJ2-7; D assignment may be TRBD1 or TRBD2 (6 bases each). Germline-derived CDR1 and CDR2 are SQVTM and ANQGSEA. The CDR3 length is 11 residues. V lost 4 bases and J 6 bases, leaving 10 bases between the germline ends.

The genes are TRBV18 and TRBJ1-2; D unresolved. Trimming stripped 2 bases from V and 0 bases from J, with 10 bases between. Germline assignment: CDR1 KGHSH and CDR2 LQKENI. This CDR3 comprises 15 residues. DNA of the CDR3: TGTGCCAGCTCACCAGTCGATTCAGCTAACTATGGCTACACCTTC. As protein: CASSPVDSANYGYTF.

This clone occurred a few times. This chain joins TRBV29-1 and TRBJ1-1; D is possibly TRBD1 (6 bases). The CDR3 runs to 13 residues. From germline, CDR1 is SQVTM and CDR2 ANQGSEA. The germline V and J ends were trimmed by 2 bases and 1 base, with 8 bases remaining between them. The CDR3 DNA is TGCAGCGTTGAAAGACAGGCGAACACTGAAGCTTTCTTT. Translated: CSVERQANTEAFF.

V is TRBV11-3 and J is TRBJ2-1; 8 nucleotides align to TRBD2. Germline CDR1 SGHNT, CDR2 YENEEA. CDR3 size: 13 residues. With 3 bases clipped from V and 10 bases from J, the junction kept 5 bases outside the gene matches. CDR3 protein: CASSFTSGDEQFF. In nucleotides, the CDR3 is TGTGCCAGCAGCTTTACTAGCGGTGACGAGCAGTTCTTC.

This chain joins TRBV18 and TRBJ1-2, with a tentative D call TRBD1 (5 bases). The CDR3 loop spans 14 amino acids. V was pared by 3 bases and J by 4 bases, with 12 bases between. CDR1 and CDR2 from the germline V gene are KGHSH and LQKENI. The chain's CDR3 is CASSPGRDGYGYTF. In nucleotides, the CDR3 is TGTGCCAGCTCACCGGGCAGGGACGGCTATGGCTACACCTTC.